This is a list of T cell receptor beta chains from one sample in a study of vaccination and CD4 T cells after COVID-19. These receptors' antigens are unknown. TCRdb passed the PCR reads through MiXCR, listing each CDR3 protein once. This sample has some 9,500 distinct CDR3 sequences, with 28% found just once. Input material: CD4+ T cells from blood, cultured in vitro. Receptor source: a human donor in good health. The CDR3 runs from the conserved cysteine through the conserved F or W.

V	CDR3
TRBV7-3	CASSPGWGTDTQYF
TRBV7-2	CASSFVTRTGSPYEQYF
TRBV5-4	CASTGGGSSTDTQYF
TRBV6-2/TRBV6-3	CASSYSPDSGNTIYF
TRBV7-8	CATTLGGGKGGETQYF
TRBV6-5	CASSYSSGRALNTEAFF
TRBV20-1	CSARDRQDQHQPQHF
TRBV21-1	CASSKRRRAPFFYEQYF
TRBV6-1	CASSERRQGGNTEAFF
TRBV7-3	CASSLDPGQGRGGYTF
TRBV27	CASRLSGRSPLHF
TRBV6-1	CASSEKWTGGRETQYF
TRBV20-1	CSASRTSRPYEQYF
TRBV27	CASNSPAAGVGEQYF
TRBV2	CASSELRLNIQYF
TRBV9	CASSVVQGPTRASPLHF
TRBV12-3/TRBV12-4	CASSLGTGLYEQYF
TRBV19	CASRTSGSNEQYF
TRBV6-2/TRBV6-3	CASSSGQGAPETQYF
TRBV12-3/TRBV12-4	CASSLISTSGTYEQYF
TRBV4-3	CASSHTAGPGRGGELFF
TRBV6-1	CASTRDPSSYNEQFF
TRBV20-1	CSARDWGATGYEQYF
TRBV6-5	CASSYSGLTSAYEQYF
TRBV20-1	CSASHAAQAQETQYF
TRBV7-7	CASSPRFDYNEQFF
TRBV14	CASSPWGTGYEQYF
TRBV7-8	CASSLPRDWVKGELFF
TRBV14	CASSQGQGYPYEQYF
TRBV6-2/TRBV6-3	CASSSGTMRRNIQYF
TRBV4-1	CASSQDRGFDSPLHF